The 5 T cell receptor beta chains presented below share a single source sample, sequenced in a study of T cell responses to AZD1222 COVID-19 vaccine. Data came from immunoSEQ multiplex PCR; TCRdb stores just in-frame clones and leaves some out. Here the sample spans 90,000 to 150,000 clones, around 86% being singletons. Sequenced material: peripheral blood, taken on day 0 of AZD1222 vaccination. These receptors were collected from an adult in good health.

The V gene is TRBV18, the J gene TRBJ1-2; tentatively, D is TRBD1 (5 bases). This CDR3 region has 13 residues. V gave up 4 bases and J gave up 12 bases, with 18 bases separating them. CDR1 and CDR2 from the germline V gene are KGHSH and LQKENI. This CDR3 reads CASSRLDWGGDTF. The CDR3 DNA reads TGTGCCAGCTCACGACTTGATTGGGGAGGGGACACCTTC. Looking up the rest from reference TRBV18 and TRBJ1-2 gives the full variable domain: NAGVMQNPRHLVRRRGQEARLRCSPMKGHSHVYWYRQLPEEGLKFMVYLQKENIIDESGMPKERFSAEFPKEGPSILRIQQVVRGDSAAYFCASSRLDWGGDTFGSGTRLTVV.

This clone was observed a handful of times. The CDR3 DNA is TGTGCCAGCTCTCCTGACGGTGATACGCAGTATTTT. This codes for CASSPDGDTQYF. The V gene is TRBV18, the J gene TRBJ2-3; D unclear. V dropped 6 bases and J dropped 6 bases, with 10 bases sitting between them. Germline V CDR1 and CDR2: KGHSH, LQKENI. This CDR3 is 12 amino acids long. Combining the CDR3 with reference TRBV18 and TRBJ2-3 gives the whole variable domain NAGVMQNPRHLVRRRGQEARLRCSPMKGHSHVYWYRQLPEEGLKFMVYLQKENIIDESGMPKERFSAEFPKEGPSILRIQQVVRGDSAAYFCASSPDGDTQYFGPGTRLTVL.

The V gene is TRBV3-1 (or the pseudogene TRBV3-2), the J gene TRBJ2-2; D is unclear. Trimming cost V 6 bases and J 5 bases, with 4 bases left between them. The CDR3 has 11 residues. Germline CDR1 reads LGHDT; CDR2 reads YNNKEL (reference sequence). CDR3 DNA: TGTGCCAGCAGTTTTACCGGGGAGCTGTTTTTT. It is translated as CASSFTGELFF.

The gene calls are TRBV6-5 and TRBJ2-7; no reliable D call. The CDR3 is 14 amino acids. Germline V CDR1 and CDR2: MNHEY, SVGAGI. V shed 0 bases and J shed 3 bases, with 9 bases lying between them. The CDR3 DNA reads as TGTGCCAGCAGTTACTCAAAGGACCACTACGAGCAGTACTTC. Its protein product is CASSYSKDHYEQYF.

The chain joins TRBV11-2 to TRBJ1-6; D call uncertain. Germline loops: CDR1 SGHAT, CDR2 FQNNGV. The CDR3 length is 12 residues. V was pared by 7 bases and J by 13 bases, with 14 bases between. The CDR3 nucleotides read TGTGCCAGCAAATCGACCCGTATCCCCCTCCACTTT. It codes for CASKSTRIPLHF.